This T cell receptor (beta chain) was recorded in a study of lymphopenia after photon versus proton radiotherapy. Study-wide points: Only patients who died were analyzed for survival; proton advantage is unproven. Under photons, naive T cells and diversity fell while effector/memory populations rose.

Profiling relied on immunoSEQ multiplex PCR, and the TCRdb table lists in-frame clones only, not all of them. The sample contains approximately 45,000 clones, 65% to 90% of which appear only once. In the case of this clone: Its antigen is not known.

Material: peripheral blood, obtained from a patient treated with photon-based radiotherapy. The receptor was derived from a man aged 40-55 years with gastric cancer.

CDR3 protein: CASGSSAGGSGNTIYF. In nucleotides, the CDR3 is TGTGCTAGTGGTTCGTCCGCGGGGGGCTCTGGAAACACCATATATTTT. The genes are TRBV12-5 and TRBJ1-3; D might be TRBD1 (5 bases). Germline V lookup: CDR1 LGHNT, CDR2 FRNRAP. The CDR3 contains 16 residues. V lost 4 bases and J lost 0, with 13 bases in between.